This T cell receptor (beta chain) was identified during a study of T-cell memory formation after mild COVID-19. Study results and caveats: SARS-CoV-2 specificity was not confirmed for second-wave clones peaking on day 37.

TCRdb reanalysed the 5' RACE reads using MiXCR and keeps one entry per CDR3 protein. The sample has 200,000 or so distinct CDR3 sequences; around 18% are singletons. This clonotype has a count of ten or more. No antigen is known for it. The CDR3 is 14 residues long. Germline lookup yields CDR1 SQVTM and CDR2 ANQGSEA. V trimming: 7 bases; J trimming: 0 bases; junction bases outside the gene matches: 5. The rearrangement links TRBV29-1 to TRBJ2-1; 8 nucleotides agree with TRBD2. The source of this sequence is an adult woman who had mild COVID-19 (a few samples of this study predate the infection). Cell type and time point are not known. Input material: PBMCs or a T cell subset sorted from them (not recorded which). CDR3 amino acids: CSGVRGASYNEQFF. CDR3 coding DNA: TGCAGCGGTGTGCGGGGGGCCTCCTACAATGAGCAGTTCTTC.